This record concerns one T cell receptor (beta chain) sequence. The record originates from a study of blood T cell repertoires in COVID-19. Study-wide background: Researchers got acute and convalescent COVID-19 samples from the United States, Italy and Spain. T cells, B-cell-depleted T cells, or PBMCs supplied cDNA or gDNA.

Germline V gives CDR1 ENHRY, CDR2 SYGVKD. V shed 1 base and J shed 3 bases, with 8 bases lying between them. The CDR3 length is 14 residues. Per the study methods: Quantification of nucleated cells was approximated via reference gene primer amplification. Using immunoSEQ multiplex PCR, the repertoire was profiled, and TCRdb retains in-frame clones only, with some absent. The V and J calls and clone size come from that table; D and trimming were worked out from the DNA. This sample carries around 250,000 clones, roughly nine tenths of them seen once, and the ten largest clones take approximately 5%. V is TRBV10-3 and J is TRBJ2-3, with a tentative D call TRBD1 (5 bases). This TCR was sampled from a woman in her forties who had recovered from COVID-19. What was sequenced was peripheral blood. The CDR3 loop reads CAISEYRSTDTQYF. Here the CDR3 DNA reads TGTGCCATCAGTGAGTACAGGTCGACAGATACGCAGTATTTT.